The 5 T cell receptor beta chains below come from one sample, sequenced in a study of early stage breast cancer tumors. Sequencing was performed with immunoSEQ multiplex PCR; in TCRdb, only in-frame clones are kept and a portion is missing. The sample records about 51,000 clones, around 80% being singletons. The specimen sequenced was blood. The receptors derive from a person aged 40 to 49 with breast cancer.

The chain is built from TRBV5-1 and TRBJ1-1; tentatively, D is TRBD1 (5 bases). The CDR3 has 11 residues. CDR1 is SGHRS, CDR2 YFSETQ, per germline. Trimming took 8 bases from V and 5 from J, leaving 10 bases between them. CDR3 residues: CASSEGTEAFF. CDR3 coding DNA: TGCGCCAGTTCGGAGGGGACTGAAGCTTTCTTT.

The chain recombines TRBV19 with TRBJ2-2, with TRBD1 matching 7 bases. The V gene's germline CDR1 is LNHDA and CDR2 SQIVND (reference sequence). The CDR3 runs to 16 residues. V was clipped by 0 bases and J by 2 bases; unmatched bases: 3. The CDR3 DNA reads as TGTGCCAGTAGTATAGATCGGGACAGCAACACCGGGGAGCTGTTTTTT. Translated, it gives CASSIDRDSNTGELFF.

This clone was counted a few times. This chain uses TRBV2 with TRBJ1-4, with a tentative D call TRBD1 (5 bases). V was shortened by 4 bases and J by 3 bases, with 12 bases between the two germline ends. This CDR3 is built from 15 residues. Germline values: CDR1 SNHLY, CDR2 FYNNEI. CDR3 DNA: TGTGCCAGCAGTGCAACGACAGTAGCTAATGAAAAACTGTTTTTT. It translates to CASSATTVANEKLFF.

The genes are TRBV19 and TRBJ1-2, with TRBD1 as a possible D gene (5 bases). The CDR3 consists of 16 residues. Germline V gives CDR1 LNHDA, CDR2 SQIVND (reference sequence). Trimming pared 5 bases from V and 6 bases from J, leaving 22 bases between. The CDR3 loop reads CASSHSQGGYVDGYTF. As DNA, the CDR3 is TGTGCCAGTAGTCATTCCCAGGGAGGGTATGTCGATGGCTACACCTTC.

CDR3 amino acids: CARGAGVGTDTQYF. For the CDR3, the DNA is TGTGCCAGAGGAGCGGGAGTGGGGACAGATACGCAGTATTTT. V and J are TRBV2 and TRBJ2-3, with TRBD2 matching over 8 bases. V was pared by 9 bases and J by 3 bases, with 8 bases of the junction left unmatched. This CDR3 spans 14 amino acids. Germline V lookup: CDR1 SNHLY, CDR2 FYNNEI.